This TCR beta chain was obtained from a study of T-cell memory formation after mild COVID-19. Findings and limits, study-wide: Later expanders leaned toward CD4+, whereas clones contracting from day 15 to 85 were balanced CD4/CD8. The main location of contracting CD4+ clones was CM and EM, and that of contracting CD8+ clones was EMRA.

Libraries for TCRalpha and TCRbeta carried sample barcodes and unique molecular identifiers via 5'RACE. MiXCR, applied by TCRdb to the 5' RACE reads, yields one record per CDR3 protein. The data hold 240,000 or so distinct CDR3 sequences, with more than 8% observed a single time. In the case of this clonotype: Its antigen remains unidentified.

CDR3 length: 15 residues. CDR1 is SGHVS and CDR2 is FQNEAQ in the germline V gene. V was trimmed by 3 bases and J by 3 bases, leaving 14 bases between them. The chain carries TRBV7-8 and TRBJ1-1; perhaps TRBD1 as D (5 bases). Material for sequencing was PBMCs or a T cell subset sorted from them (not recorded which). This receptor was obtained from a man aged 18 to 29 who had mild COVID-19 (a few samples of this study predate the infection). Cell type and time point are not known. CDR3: CASSFTPQGDTEAFF. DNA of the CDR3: TGTGCCAGCAGCTTCACGCCTCAGGGTGACACTGAAGCTTTCTTT.